This T cell receptor (beta chain) emerged from a study of CD8+ T cells in alopecia areata. Study-wide context: Patients received oral tofacitinib, 5 to 10 mg twice daily, for moderate-to-severe alopecia areata.

Investigators isolated RNA and reverse transcribed it into cDNA to act as the sequencing template. Profiled with immunoSEQ multiplex PCR; TCRdb holds only in-frame clones, not every one. Of 150,000 to 200,000 clones listed, 50% to 60% are singletons. The V gene end was trimmed by 1 base and the J gene end by 7 bases; junction bases not matched to a gene: 5. Germline assignment: CDR1 MGHDK and CDR2 SYGVNS. The CDR3 contains 15 residues. From PBMCs, CD4+ and CD8+ T cells were sorted. Sample: CD4+ T cells sorted from blood, taken at week 0. This TCR derives from a human donor with alopecia areata. The J gene is TRBJ2-3, the V gene TRBV25-1, with 10 bases lining up with TRBD1. The CDR3 protein is CASSEWGQGSYTQYF. DNA of the CDR3: TGTGCCAGCAGTGAATGGGGACAGGGGTCTTATACGCAGTATTTT. The variable domain in full, completed from reference TRBV25-1 and TRBJ2-3, reads EADIYQTPRYLVIGTGKKITLECSQTMGHDKMYWYQQDPGMELHLIHYSYGVNSTEKGDLSSESTVSRIRTEHFPLTLESARPSHTSQYLCASSEWGQGSYTQYFGPGTRLTVL.